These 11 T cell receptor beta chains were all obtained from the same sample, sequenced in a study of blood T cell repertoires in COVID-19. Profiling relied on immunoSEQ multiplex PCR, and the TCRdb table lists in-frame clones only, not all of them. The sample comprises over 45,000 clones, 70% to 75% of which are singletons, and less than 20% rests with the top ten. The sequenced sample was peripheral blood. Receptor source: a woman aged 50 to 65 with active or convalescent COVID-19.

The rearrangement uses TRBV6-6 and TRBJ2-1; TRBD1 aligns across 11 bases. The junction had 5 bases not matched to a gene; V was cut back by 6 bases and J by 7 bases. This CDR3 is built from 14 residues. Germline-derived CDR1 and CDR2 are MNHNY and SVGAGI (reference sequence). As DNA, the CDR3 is TGTGCCAGCAGCCTGGGACAGGGGGGGAATGAGCAGTTCTTC. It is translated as CASSLGQGGNEQFF.

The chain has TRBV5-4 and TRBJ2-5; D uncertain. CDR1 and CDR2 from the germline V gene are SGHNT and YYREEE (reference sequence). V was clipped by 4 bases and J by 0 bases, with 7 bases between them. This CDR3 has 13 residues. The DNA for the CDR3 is TGTGCCAGCAGCGCTCACAACCAAGAGACCCAGTACTTC. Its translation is CASSAHNQETQYF.

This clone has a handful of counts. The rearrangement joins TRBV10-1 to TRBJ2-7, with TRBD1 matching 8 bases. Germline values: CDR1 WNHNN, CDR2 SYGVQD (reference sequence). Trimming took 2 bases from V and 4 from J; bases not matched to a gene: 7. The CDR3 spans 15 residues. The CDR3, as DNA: TGCGCCAGCAGTGAGGGCGGGACAGGAGTTTACGAGCAGTACTTC. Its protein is CASSEGGTGVYEQYF.

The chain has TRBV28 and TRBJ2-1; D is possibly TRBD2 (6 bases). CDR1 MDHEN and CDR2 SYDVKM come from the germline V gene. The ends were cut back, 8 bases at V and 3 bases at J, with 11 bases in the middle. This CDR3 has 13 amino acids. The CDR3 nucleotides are TGTGCCAGCTCGGCGGGGTACTACAATGAGCAGTTCTTC. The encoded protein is CASSAGYYNEQFF.

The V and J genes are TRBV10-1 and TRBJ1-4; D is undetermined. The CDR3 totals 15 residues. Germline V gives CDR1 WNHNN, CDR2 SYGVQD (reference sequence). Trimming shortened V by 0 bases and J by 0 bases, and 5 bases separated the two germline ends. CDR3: CASSESGTTNEKLFF. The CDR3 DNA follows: TGCGCCAGCAGTGAGTCCGGGACAACTAATGAAAAACTGTTTTTT.

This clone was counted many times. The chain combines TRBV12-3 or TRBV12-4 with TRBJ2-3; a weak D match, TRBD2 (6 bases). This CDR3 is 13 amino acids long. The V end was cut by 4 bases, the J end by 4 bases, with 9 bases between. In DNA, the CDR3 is TGTGCCAGCAGTTACGGGAGTGCAGATACGCAGTATTTT. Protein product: CASSYGSADTQYF.

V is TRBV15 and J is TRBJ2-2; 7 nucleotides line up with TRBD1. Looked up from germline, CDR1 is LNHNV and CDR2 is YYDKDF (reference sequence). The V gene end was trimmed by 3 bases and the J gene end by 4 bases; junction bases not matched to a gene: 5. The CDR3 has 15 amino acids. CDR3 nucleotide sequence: TGTGCCACCAGCAGGAGCGCAGGGGGCACCGGGGAGCTGTTTTTT. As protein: CATSRSAGGTGELFF.

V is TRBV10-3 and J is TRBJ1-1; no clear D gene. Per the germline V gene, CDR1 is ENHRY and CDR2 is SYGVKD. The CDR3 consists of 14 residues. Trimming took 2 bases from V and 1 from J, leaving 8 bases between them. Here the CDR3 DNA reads TGTGCCATCAGTGAGGGCGACAAGAACACTGAAGCTTTCTTT. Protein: CAISEGDKNTEAFF.

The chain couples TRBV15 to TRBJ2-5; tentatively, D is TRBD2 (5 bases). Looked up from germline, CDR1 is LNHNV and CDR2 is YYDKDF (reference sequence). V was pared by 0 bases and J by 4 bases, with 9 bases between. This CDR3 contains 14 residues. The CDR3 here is CATSRERATETQYF. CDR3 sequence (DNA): TGTGCCACCAGCAGAGAGAGGGCAACAGAGACCCAGTACTTC.

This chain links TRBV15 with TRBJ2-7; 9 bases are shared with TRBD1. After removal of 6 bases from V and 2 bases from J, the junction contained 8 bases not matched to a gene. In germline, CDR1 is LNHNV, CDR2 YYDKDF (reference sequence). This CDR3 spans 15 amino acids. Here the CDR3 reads CATSNLGTGTYEQYF. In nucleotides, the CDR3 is TGTGCCACCAGTAACCTTGGGACAGGGACCTACGAGCAGTACTTC. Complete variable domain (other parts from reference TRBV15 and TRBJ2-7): DAMVIQNPRYQVTQFGKPVTLSCSQTLNHNVMYWYQQKSSQAPKLLFHYYDKDFNNEADTPDNFQSRRPNTSFCFLDIRSPGLGDTAMYLCATSNLGTGTYEQYFGPGTRLTVT.

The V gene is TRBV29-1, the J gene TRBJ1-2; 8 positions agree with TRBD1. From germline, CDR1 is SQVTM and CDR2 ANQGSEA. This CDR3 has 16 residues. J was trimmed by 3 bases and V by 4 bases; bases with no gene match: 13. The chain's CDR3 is CSVAGQGWRSDYGYTF. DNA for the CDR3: TGCAGCGTTGCCGGACAGGGCTGGAGAAGTGACTATGGCTACACCTTC.